This section outlines one T cell receptor beta chain sequence together with its context. Its target is unknown. The sample originates from a study of blood T cells in healthy people across ages. Findings of the study overall: A strong correlation was seen between TCR beta diversity and naive T cell percentage.

V was clipped by 1 base and J by 4 bases; unmatched bases: 4. The CDR3 length is 15 residues. With a J-beta primer mix and a sample-barcoded 5' primer, a second PCR ran 7 to 11 cycles. One entry per CDR3 protein results from TCRdb running MiXCR on the 5' RACE reads. The data contain approximately 780,000 distinct CDR3 sequences, roughly 24% of them singletons. The sample was also reused in another study, on T cells of mothers and their children. Per that paper: The authors found no persistent microchimeric T cell clones.

The sequencing input was blood. This receptor was taken from a boy between 5 and 17 years old in good health. V and J are TRBV12-3 or TRBV12-4 and TRBJ2-3; 8 bases match TRBD2. Written as DNA, the CDR3 is TGTGCCAGCAGTTTAGGCGGGGGGTCTGCAGATACGCAGTATTTT. Translating it yields CASSLGGGSADTQYF.